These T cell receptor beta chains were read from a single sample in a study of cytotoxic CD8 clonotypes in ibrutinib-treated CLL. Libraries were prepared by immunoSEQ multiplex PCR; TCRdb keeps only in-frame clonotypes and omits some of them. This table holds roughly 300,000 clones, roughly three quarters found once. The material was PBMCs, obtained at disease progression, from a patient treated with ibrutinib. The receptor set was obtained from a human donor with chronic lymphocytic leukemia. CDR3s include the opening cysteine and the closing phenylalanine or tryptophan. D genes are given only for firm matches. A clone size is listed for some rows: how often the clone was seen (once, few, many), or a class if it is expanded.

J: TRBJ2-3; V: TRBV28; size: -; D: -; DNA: TGTGCCAGCCGGGAATGGACGGCGAACACAGATACGCAGTATTTT; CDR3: CASREWTANTDTQYF
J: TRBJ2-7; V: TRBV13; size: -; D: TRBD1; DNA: TGTGCCAGCAGCGAGACCGGGACAGGCTACGAGCAGTACTTC; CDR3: CASSETGTGYEQYF
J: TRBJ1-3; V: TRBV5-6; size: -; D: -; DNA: TGTGCCAGCAGCCGGGTAGACTCTGGAAACACCATATATTTT; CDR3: CASSRVDSGNTIYF
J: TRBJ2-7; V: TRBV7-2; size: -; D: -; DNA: TGTGCCAGCAGCTCAACCGGACAGTCCTACGAGCAGTACTTC; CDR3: CASSSTGQSYEQYF
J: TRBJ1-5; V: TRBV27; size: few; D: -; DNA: TGTGCCAGCCGTTCGGGCGGTCAGCCCCAGCATTTT; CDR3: CASRSGGQPQHF
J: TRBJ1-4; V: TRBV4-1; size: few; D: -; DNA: TGCGCCAGCAGCCAAGATAGTTTGGGGGATGAAAAACTGTTTTTT; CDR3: CASSQDSLGDEKLFF
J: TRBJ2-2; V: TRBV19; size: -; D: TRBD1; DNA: TGTGCCAGTATCCAAGGCCCCCAACCGGGACAGGGGAACACCGGGGAGCTGTTTTTT; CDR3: CASIQGPQPGQGNTGELFF
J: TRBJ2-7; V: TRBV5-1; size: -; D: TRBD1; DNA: TGCGCCAGCAGCTCCTGGACAGGTAGCTCCTACGAGCAGTACTTC; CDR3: CASSSWTGSSYEQYF
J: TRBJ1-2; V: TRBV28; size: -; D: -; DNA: TGTGCCAGCAGTTTAATCTTGGGATTCTATGGCTACACCTTC; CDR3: CASSLILGFYGYTF
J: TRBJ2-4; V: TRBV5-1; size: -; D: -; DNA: TGCGCCAGCAGCTTAGGGCTTCCGATGGACATTCAGTACTTC; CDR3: CASSLGLPMDIQYF
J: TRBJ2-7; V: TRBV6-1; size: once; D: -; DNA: TGTGCCAGCAGAAAATTGGGGACGGCTACCTACGAGCAGTACTTC; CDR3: CASRKLGTATYEQYF
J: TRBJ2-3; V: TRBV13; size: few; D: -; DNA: TGTGCCAGCAGCACGGACCAGCTGTCAGATACGCAGTATTTT; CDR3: CASSTDQLSDTQYF
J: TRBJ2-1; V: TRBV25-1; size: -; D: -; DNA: TGTGCCAGCAGTGACGTAGACTACAATGAGCAGTTCTTC; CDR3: CASSDVDYNEQFF
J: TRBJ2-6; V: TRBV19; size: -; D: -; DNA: TGTGCCAGTAGTATCGCGGGGTCCGGGGCCAACGTCCTGACTTTC; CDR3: CASSIAGSGANVLTF
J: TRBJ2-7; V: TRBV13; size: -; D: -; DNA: TGTGCCAGCAGCTTAGGCCCCAGCAGACAGAACTACGAGCAGTACTTC; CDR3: CASSLGPSRQNYEQYF
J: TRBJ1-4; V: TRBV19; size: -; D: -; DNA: TGTGCCAGTACCCAGAGGAATGAAAAACTGTTTTTT; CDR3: CASTQRNEKLFF
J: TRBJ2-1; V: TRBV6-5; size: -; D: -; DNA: TGTGCCAGCACCGACCTGGGGAATGAGCAGTTCTTC; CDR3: CASTDLGNEQFF
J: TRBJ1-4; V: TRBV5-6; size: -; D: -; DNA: TGTGCCAGCAGCTTGTCGGGGGGAGAAAAACTGTTTTTT; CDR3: CASSLSGGEKLFF
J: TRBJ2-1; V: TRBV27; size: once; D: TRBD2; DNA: TGTGCCAGCATTGGGCTAGCGGGGCGGGATGAGCAGTTCTTC; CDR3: CASIGLAGRDEQFF
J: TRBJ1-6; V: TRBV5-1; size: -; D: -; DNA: TGCGCCAGCAGCCGATCGGGGCTCTCGAATTCACCCCTCCACTTT; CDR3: CASSRSGLSNSPLHF
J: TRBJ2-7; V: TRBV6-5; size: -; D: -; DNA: TGTGCCAGCAGGGACCAAACCTACGAGCAGTACTTC; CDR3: CASRDQTYEQYF
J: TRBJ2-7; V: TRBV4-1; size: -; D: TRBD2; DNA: TGCGCCAGCAGCCATAGGACTAGCTCAACCTACGAGCAGTACTTC; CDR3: CASSHRTSSTYEQYF
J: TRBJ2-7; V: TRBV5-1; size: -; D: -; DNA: TGCGCCAGCAGCTACGGGACATCAGCCTACGAGCAGTACTTC; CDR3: CASSYGTSAYEQYF
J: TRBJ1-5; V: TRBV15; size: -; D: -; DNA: TGTGCCACCAGCAGAGACAGGTCGAGTCAGCCCCAGCATTTT; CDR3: CATSRDRSSQPQHF
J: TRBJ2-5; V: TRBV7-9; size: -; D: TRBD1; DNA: TGTGCCAGCAGCTTACGGGACAGGGGGCGAGAGACCCAGTACTTC; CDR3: CASSLRDRGRETQYF
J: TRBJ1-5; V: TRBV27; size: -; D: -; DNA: TGTGCCAGCAGGACCGCTAATAGCAATCAGCCCCAGCATTTT; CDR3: CASRTANSNQPQHF
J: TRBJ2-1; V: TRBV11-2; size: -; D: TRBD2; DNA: TGTGCCAGCAGCTTAGCGGGGGGGTTAGACTACAATGAGCAGTTCTTC; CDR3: CASSLAGGLDYNEQFF
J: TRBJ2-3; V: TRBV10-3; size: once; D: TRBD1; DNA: TGTGCCATCAGTGAAGGGGGCCAGACCACAGATACGCAGTATTTT; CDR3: CAISEGGQTTDTQYF
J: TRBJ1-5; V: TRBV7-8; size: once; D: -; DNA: TGTGCCAGCAGCTTAGCGTCCCAGGTTAGCAATCAGCCCCAGCATTTT; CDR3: CASSLASQVSNQPQHF
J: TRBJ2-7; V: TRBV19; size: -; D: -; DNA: TGTGCCAGTAGTATAGAGGGGGGAACGCCCTACGAGCAGTACTTC; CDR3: CASSIEGGTPYEQYF
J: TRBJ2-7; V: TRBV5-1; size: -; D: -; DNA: TGCGCCAGCAGCTTGGGTCTGGGCGGCTCCTACGAGCAGTACTTC; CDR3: CASSLGLGGSYEQYF